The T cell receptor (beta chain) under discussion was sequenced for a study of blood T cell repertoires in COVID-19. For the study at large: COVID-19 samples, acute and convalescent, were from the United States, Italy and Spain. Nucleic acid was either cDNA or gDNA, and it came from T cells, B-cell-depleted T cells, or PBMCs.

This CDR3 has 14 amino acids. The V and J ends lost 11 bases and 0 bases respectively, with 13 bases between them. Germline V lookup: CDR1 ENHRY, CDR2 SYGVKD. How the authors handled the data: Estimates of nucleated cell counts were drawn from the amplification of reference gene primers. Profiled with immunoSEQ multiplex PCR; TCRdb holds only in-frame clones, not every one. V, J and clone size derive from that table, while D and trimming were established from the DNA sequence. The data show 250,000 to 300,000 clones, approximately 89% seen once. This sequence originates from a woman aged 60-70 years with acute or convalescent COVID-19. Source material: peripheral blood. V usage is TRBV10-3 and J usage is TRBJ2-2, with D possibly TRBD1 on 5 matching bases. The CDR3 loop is CAARPGPNTGELFF. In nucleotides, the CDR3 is TGTGCCGCCCGGCCAGGGCCGAACACCGGGGAGCTGTTTTTT.